This T cell receptor (beta chain) was documented in a study of T-cell reconstitution after alpha-beta-depleted transplantation in children. V was shortened by 4 bases and J by 5 bases, with 14 bases between the two germline ends. The length of the CDR3 is 14 residues. Per the germline V gene, CDR1 is SGHKS and CDR2 is YYEKEE (reference sequence). The library targeted TCRbeta and was prepared with unique molecular identifiers. TCRdb passed the PCR reads through MiXCR, listing each CDR3 protein once. The table has around 600,000 distinct CDR3 sequences, about 15% seen once. The sequence derives from a human donor who donated a stem cell graft to a child with acute myeloid leukemia. V and J are TRBV5-5 and TRBJ2-3, with D tentatively TRBD1 (6 bases). The sample in question was PBMCs from the stem cell graft donor, obtained from the stem cell graft. CDR3 residues: CASSPNQGLDTQYF. The CDR3 nucleotides read TGTGCCAGCAGCCCTAATCAGGGGCTAGATACGCAGTATTTT.